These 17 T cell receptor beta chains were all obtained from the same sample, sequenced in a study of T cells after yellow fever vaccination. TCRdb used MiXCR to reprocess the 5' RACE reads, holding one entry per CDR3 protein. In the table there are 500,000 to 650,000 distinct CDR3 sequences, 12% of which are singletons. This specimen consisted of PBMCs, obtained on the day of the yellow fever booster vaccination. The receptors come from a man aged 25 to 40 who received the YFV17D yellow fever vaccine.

This CDR3 reads CATYRAPEQYF. CDR3 nucleotides: TGTGCCACCTACAGGGCCCCCGAGCAGTACTTC. The genes are TRBV2 and TRBJ2-7; tentative D call: TRBD1 (6 bases). CDR1 is SNHLY and CDR2 is FYNNEI in the germline V gene. The CDR3 length is 11 residues. V was cut by 10 bases and J by 6 bases, with 13 bases left in between.

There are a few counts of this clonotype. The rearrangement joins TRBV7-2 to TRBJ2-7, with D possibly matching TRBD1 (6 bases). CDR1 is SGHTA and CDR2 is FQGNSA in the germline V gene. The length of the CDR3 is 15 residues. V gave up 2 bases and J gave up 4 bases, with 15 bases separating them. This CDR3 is CASSLSSSQGYEQYF. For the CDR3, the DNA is TGTGCCAGCAGCTTAAGCAGCAGCCAGGGGTACGAGCAGTACTTC.

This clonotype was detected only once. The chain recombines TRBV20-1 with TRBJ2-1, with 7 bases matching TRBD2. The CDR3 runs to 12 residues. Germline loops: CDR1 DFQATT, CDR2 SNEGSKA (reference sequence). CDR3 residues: CSPYRGDDEQFF. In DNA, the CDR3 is TGCAGCCCGTACCGGGGGGACGATGAGCAGTTCTTC.

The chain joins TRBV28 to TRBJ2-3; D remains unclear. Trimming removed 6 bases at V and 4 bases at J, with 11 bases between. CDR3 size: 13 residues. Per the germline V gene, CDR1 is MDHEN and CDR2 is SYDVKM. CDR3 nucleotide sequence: TGTGCCAGCAGACCTAGGAGTCCAGATACGCAGTATTTT. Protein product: CASRPRSPDTQYF.

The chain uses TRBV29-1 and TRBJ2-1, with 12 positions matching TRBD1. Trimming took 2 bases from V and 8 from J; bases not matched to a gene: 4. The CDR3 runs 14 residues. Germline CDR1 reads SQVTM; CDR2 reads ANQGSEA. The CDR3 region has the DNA TGCAGCGTTGAACCGGGACAGGGGGCGGATGAGCAGTTCTTC. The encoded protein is CSVEPGQGADEQFF.

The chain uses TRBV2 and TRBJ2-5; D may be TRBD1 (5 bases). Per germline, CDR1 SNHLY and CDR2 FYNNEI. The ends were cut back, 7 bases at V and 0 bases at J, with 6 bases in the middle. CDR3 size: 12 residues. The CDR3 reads CASKQDQETQYF. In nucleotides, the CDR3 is TGTGCCAGCAAACAGGACCAAGAGACCCAGTACTTC.

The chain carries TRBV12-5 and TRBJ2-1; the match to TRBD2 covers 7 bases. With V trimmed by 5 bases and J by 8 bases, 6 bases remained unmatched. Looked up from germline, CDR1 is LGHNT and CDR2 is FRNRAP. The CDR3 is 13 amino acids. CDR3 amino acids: CASGLGLLDEQFF. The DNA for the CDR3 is TGTGCTAGTGGTCTGGGACTACTCGATGAGCAGTTCTTC.

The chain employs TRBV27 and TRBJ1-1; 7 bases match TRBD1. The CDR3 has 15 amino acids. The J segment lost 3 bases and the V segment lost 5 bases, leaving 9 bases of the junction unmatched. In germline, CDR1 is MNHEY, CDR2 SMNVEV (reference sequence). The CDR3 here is CASSLGQFGDTEAFF. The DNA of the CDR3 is TGTGCCAGCAGTCTGGGACAGTTTGGGGACACTGAAGCTTTCTTT.

CDR3 residues: CASSLQISGANVLTF. CDR3 DNA sequence: TGCGCCAGCAGCTTGCAGATCTCTGGGGCCAACGTCCTGACTTTC. The chain has TRBV5-1 and TRBJ2-6, with unresolved D. Germline V gene data show CDR1 as SGHRS and CDR2 as YFSETQ. There are 15 residues in the CDR3. The germline V and J ends were trimmed by 1 base and 0 bases, with 5 bases remaining between them.

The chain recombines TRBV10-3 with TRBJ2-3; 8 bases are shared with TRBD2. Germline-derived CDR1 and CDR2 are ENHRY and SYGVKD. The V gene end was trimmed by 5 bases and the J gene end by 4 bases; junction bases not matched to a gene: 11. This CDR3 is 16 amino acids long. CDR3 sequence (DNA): TGTGCCATCAGTCCCTCGGGACTAGGCTCCCCAGATACGCAGTATTTT. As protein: CAISPSGLGSPDTQYF.

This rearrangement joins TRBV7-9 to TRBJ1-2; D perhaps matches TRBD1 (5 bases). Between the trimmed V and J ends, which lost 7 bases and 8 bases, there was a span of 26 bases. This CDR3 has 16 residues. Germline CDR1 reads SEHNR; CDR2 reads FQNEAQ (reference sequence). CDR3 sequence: CASTTVTGRSALGYTF. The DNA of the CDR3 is TGTGCCAGCACCACAGTTACGGGGCGGTCAGCCCTAGGCTACACCTTC.

CDR3: CASRPQLSNTGELFF. In DNA, the CDR3 is TGTGCCAGCAGACCCCAACTCTCCAACACCGGGGAGCTGTTTTTT. The chain couples TRBV9 to TRBJ2-2; D is uncertain. V dropped 5 bases and J dropped 2 bases, with 13 bases sitting between them. This CDR3 has 15 residues. Germline loops: CDR1 SGDLS, CDR2 YYNGEE.

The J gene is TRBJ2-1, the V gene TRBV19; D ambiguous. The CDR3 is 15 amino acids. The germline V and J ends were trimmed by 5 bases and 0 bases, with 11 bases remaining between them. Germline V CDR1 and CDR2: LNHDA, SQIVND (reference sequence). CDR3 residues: CASSDLPRSYNEQFF. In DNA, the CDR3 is TGTGCCAGTAGTGATTTGCCCCGCTCCTACAATGAGCAGTTCTTC.

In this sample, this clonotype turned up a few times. The chain's CDR3 is CASSPPSGAGQETQYF. In nucleotides, the CDR3 is TGTGCCAGCAGCCCACCCTCCGGGGCCGGGCAAGAGACCCAGTACTTC. V usage is TRBV7-6 and J usage is TRBJ2-5; D is tentatively TRBD1 or TRBD2 (5 bases each). This CDR3 contains 16 residues. CDR1 and CDR2 (germline): SGHVS, FNYEAQ. V lost 5 bases to trimming and J lost 2 bases, with 18 bases between them. The full variable domain, with the rest looked up from reference TRBV7-6 and TRBJ2-5, is GAGVSQSPRYKVTKRGQDVALRCDPISGHVSLYWYRQALGQGPEFLTYFNYEAQQDKSGLPNDRFSAERPEGSISTLTIQRTEQRDSAMYRCASSPPSGAGQETQYFGPGTRLLVL.

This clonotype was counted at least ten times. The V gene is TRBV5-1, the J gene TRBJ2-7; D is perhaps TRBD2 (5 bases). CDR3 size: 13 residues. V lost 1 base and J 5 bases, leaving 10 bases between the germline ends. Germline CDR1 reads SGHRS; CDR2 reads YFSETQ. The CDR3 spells CASSLRGRHEQYF. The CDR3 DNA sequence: TGCGCCAGCAGCTTGAGAGGGCGCCACGAGCAGTACTTC.

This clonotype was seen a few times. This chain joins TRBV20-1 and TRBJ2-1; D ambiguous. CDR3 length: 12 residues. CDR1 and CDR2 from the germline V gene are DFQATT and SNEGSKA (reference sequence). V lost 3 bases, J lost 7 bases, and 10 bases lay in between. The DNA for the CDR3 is TGCAGTGCTAGTGAGACTGTAAATGAGCAGTTCTTC. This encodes CSASETVNEQFF.

The CDR3 here is CSAGQGMNNQPQHF. CDR3 nucleotide sequence: TGCAGTGCGGGACAGGGGATGAACAATCAGCCCCAGCATTTT. The rearrangement joins TRBV20-1 to TRBJ1-5; TRBD1 aligns across 10 bases. The ends lost 6 bases at V and 3 bases at J; junction bases unmatched: 5. Germline assignment: CDR1 DFQATT and CDR2 SNEGSKA (reference sequence). This CDR3 region has 14 residues.